The present TCR beta chain was sequenced within a study of cytomegalovirus exposure and HLA in healthy donors (dated by TCRdb to the late 2010s). Context from the whole study: An earlier analysis of several hundred of the donors reported 250 to 300 Gb of sequence data and roughly 100 million unique TCR beta sequences from about 200 million T cells. Approximately 300 gigabases of sequencing data and 91 million or so unique TCR sequences made up an early release that covered several hundred HLA-typed donors. Of the roughly 400 genotyped donors, over 70% fell in the genetic ancestry cluster associated with self-reported Caucasian donors. The study aimed to test whether signatures of past pathogen exposure could be identified by cataloging public T cell receptors. The T cell repertoires of around 730 subjects were profiled by immunosequencing and related to cytomegalovirus serostatus. In addition to the first cohort of roughly 700 subjects, a separate validation cohort of approximately 130 different subjects was used. The study combined high-throughput TCR immunosequencing, statistical association of individual TCRs with disease status, and machine learning to predict cytomegalovirus infection status. To study patterns of TCR occurrence, a later analysis re-analyzed previously published TCR beta repertoires from around 660 donors and added high-resolution HLA genotyping. In the later analysis, no new phenotypic data were used to find candidate immune exposures; instead, reliance was placed on TCR beta sequences and their occurrence across donors. An earlier analysis of 587 of the donors used high-throughput TCR beta sequencing to judge whether each TCR beta V gene segment behaved as functional or pseudogenic. Alongside the repertoire data, information on donor age, sex, ethnicity and CMV serostatus was compiled. A later genetic analysis took genome-wide SNP genotypes for about three fifths of the roughly 670 donors and used that subset as a discovery cohort. Every repertoire in the discovery cohort had been generated on one and the same sequencing platform. Class I and class II HLA loci were covered by the typing at four-digit resolution. The number of typed donors differed by locus: about 620-640 for A, B, C, DRB1 and DQB1; some 500 for DQA1; some 610 for DPA1; and about 450 for DPB1. Five DR-DQ haplotypes were treated as single units for association and clustering because of strong linkage in the cohort. Among 350 to 400 genotyped donors of the cohort, an average of around 240,000 unique TCR beta nucleotide sequences were sequenced per donor, around 20% of them non-productive. Beyond this particular receptor, the publication reports: The study gave a list of over 150 TCR beta chains associated with cytomegalovirus. An association between a missense DCLRE1C variant and V-gene and J-gene trimming of TCR beta chains was found in a later genetic analysis and replicated in an independent cohort. In a later analysis, 16,951 TCR beta sequences were associated with specific HLA alleles at a false discovery rate of 0.05. According to a later genetic analysis, donors in an Asian-associated ancestry cluster had fewer N-insertions in productive TCRs than the approximately 630-donor mean. In an earlier analysis of fewer than 750 of the donors, most TCR beta V segments were observed in productive rearrangements about 87% or about 30% of the time, broadly matching IMGT annotations. It was suggested by the authors that the approach could potentially be generalized to other disease states and immunological phenotypes. Immune exposure information for the cohort was limited to CMV serostatus. Because counts were too low, seventeen rarely observed V segments, including chromosome 9 orphons, were excluded from the earlier analysis of 587 of the donors. Most TCR sequences were observed very rarely across donors, whereas some public TCRs were present in many individuals. When HLA alleles, especially DR and DQ, strongly co-occurred, TCR associations were difficult to assign to individual alleles. A later analysis found that HLA-associated TCR beta chains were more clonally expanded and had lower generation probabilities than equally common non-associated chains. Only TCR beta chains were sequenced in this cohort, and the absence of alpha or paired-chain data limited detectable features. HLA typing was unavailable for some donors at each locus, so association tests used only the typed subset. Correlated functional status among segregating V segments might reflect linkage disequilibrium, but an unknown experimental factor could not be ruled out. A few of the identified cytomegalovirus-associated TCR beta chains were confirmed in vitro to be specific for cytomegalovirus antigens. Several of the top co-occurrence clusters appeared to be linked to parvovirus B19, influenza, CMV and Epstein-Barr virus, according to a later analysis. According to a later analysis, most CMV-associated TCR beta chains appeared to be HLA-restricted, and the HLA associations seemed to be driven largely by CMV exposure. Sequencing depth was assumed to be roughly uniform across donors in the presence/absence analyses, though that assumption may not hold. The classifier was reported to diagnose cytomegalovirus status with high specificity and sensitivity in both the original cohort and the validation cohort. Some IMGT-functional V segments, including TRBV6-2 and TRBV6-3, could not be distinguished by the 87-base-pair reads and were therefore excluded. In a later analysis, TCR association rates were found to vary across HLA loci, with the most associated TCRs seen for DRB1 alleles and the fewest for HLA-C alleles. A cluster of highly shared sequence variants was judged likely to represent a technical artifact of the sequencing pipeline. A further reported finding was that TCR beta sequences accurately predicted the HLA-A and HLA-B alleles for most subjects in the first cohort.

Here V drops 3 bases and J drops 2 bases, and the junction holds 5 bases not matched to any gene. Its CDR3 holds 14 amino acids, cysteine through phenylalanine. Just CDR3 DNA is preserved here, 42 bases in frame from base 1. CDR1 and CDR2 (SQVTM, ANQGSEA) derive from the germline V gene. The count of this clone is one. The target of this receptor is not known. It has no much larger one-base neighbor in the sample; base qualities were not kept. The library was obtained by the immunoSEQ multiplex PCR assay. For the multiplex PCR, a mixture combining 60 forward primers for TCR Vbeta segments and 13 reverse primers for TCR Jbeta segments was used. Amplification of the CDR3 region of rearranged TCR beta genes was performed with a multiplex PCR assay on genomic DNA. The amplified TCR beta libraries were sequenced on the Illumina HiSeq System as 87-base-pair reads. Turning to the authors' computational methods: A later analysis counted about 80 million unique TCR beta chains across the 550 to 750 repertoires, and some 11 million of these chains were shared by at least two donors. To remove PCR and sequencing errors, raw reads were error-corrected and collapsed into unique sequences using a nearest-neighbor algorithm that merged closely related sequences. CDR3 sequences were aligned to IMGT reference sequences to assign V, D and J gene segments. For a sequence to be retained, at least a six-nucleotide match to both a V gene segment and a J gene segment was required. A rearrangement counted as productive if the CDR3 had no stop codons and remained in frame with V and J, and every other rearrangement counted as non-productive. CDR3 was defined according to IMGT convention as the region running from the second conserved V-encoded cysteine to the conserved J-encoded phenylalanine. Sequences without an unambiguous match to a single V gene segment were excluded from the earlier analysis of 587 of the donors. An earlier analysis of 587 of the donors classified V segments as functional when productive rearrangements were above 56.7% and as segregating when the standard deviation between donors was above 5%. To diagnose cytomegalovirus status from the catalog of TCR beta chain sequences, a statistical classification framework was built. In a later analysis, V and J genes were assigned by comparing TCR nucleotide sequences against IMGT/GENE-DB human TR gene sequences. The TCRdist pipeline was used in a later analysis to assign CDR3 sequences and most-parsimonious VDJ recombination scenarios. In a later analysis, every TCR beta chain was defined by the combination of its CDR3 amino acid sequence and its V-gene family, and reads without a unique V-gene family were dropped. A later analysis removed 500 to 600 highly shared, low-generation-probability nucleotide sequences to deal with suspected cross-contamination and a sequencing artifact. For each public chain, a later analysis derived a clonal expansion index from normalized ranks of inferred template counts within each repertoire. A later analysis computed generation probabilities with a VDJ recombination model fitted to out-of-frame rearrangements, and checked the results against IGoR. Hypergeometric tests were used in a later analysis to score TCR-TCR, TCR-HLA and TCR-CMV co-occurrence, with a repertoire-size bias correction applied to the TCR pairs. False discovery rates were estimated in a later analysis by permuting HLA or CMV assignments 20 times. In a later analysis, co-occurring TCRs were grouped with DBSCAN, and TCRdist sequence similarity was added when clustering was performed within HLA-allele-positive subsets. Repertoires with fewer than 30,000 or more than 120,000 public chains were left out of co-occurrence clustering, as were four to six repertoires with anomalous nucleotide sharing. TCRdb re-hosts the immuneACCESS table, in-frame sequences only. Its copies lack some clones; in the studies checked, an unresolved V gene accounts for under half of them, and the cause for the rest is not known. D and trimming were read from the DNA, whereas the V and J calls and clone size are those reported in that table. Recorded for this sample are about 150,000 clones; 82% of them occurred a single time. The ten top clones hold under 8% of the sample.

The cohort consisted of approximately 690 healthy bone marrow donors. Cohort members were all nominally healthy when sampled, although unrecorded immune exposures were likely present. The donor was CMV seropositive and belonged to the group of over 250 seropositive cohort members. Each donor provided a peripheral blood sample, and peripheral blood mononuclear cells were used for TCR beta sequencing. The Qiagen DNeasy Blood Extraction Kit was used to extract genomic DNA from the blood cell samples. The sample taken for sequencing was PBMCs. Recombination linked TRBV29-1 to TRBJ1-2, and 8 junctional nucleotides match TRBD1. The clonotype comes from a woman aged 50 to 65 in good health and CMV-seropositive. The DNA is as follows: TGCAGCGTTGAGGACAGGGAGGAGAACTATGGCTACACCTTC. It encodes CSVEDREENYGYTF.